This T cell receptor (beta chain) stems from a study of cytomegalovirus exposure and HLA in healthy donors. Study-level background: Around 78 million unique TCRs, all from HLA-typed donors, were included in an early release of the data. Overall study findings and caveats: Common viral pathogens seemed to be connected with several of the most significant clusters, according to a later analysis. Reports indicated that the classifier achieved high specificity and sensitivity in diagnosing cytomegalovirus status.

From germline, CDR1 is SGHDT and CDR2 YYEEEE. V was clipped by 1 base and J by 3 bases; unmatched bases: 6. This CDR3 is built from 15 residues. Comment on this clone: The antigen remains unidentified.

13 Jbeta primers and 60 Vbeta primers were used for the PCR. In the source study's methods: Unique TCR beta chains numbered around 80 million in a later analysis, with approximately 10 million shared. The assay was immunoSEQ multiplex PCR, and TCRdb's table has in-frame clones only and misses some. Clone size and the V and J calls come from that table; the DNA yielded D and trimming. The table shows under 200,000 clones, with 10% to 15% occurring only once. The TCR sequence derives from a man aged 45-60 years in good health and CMV-seropositive. The chain carries TRBV5-6 and TRBJ2-5; the match to TRBD1 covers 7 bases. Input material: PBMCs. CDR3 sequence reads: CASSLIGTAEETQYF. CDR3 nucleotides: TGTGCCAGCAGCTTGATTGGGACAGCCGAAGAGACCCAGTACTTC.